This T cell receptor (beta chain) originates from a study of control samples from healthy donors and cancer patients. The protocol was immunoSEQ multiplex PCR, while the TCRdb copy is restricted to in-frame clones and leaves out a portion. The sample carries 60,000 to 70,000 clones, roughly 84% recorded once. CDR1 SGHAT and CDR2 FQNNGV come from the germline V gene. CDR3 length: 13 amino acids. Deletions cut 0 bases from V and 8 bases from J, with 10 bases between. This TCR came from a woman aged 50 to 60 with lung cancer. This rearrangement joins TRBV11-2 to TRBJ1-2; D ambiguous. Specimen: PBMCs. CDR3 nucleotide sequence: TGTGCCAGCAGCTTAGATCCGGGGAGGGGCTACACCTTC. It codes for CASSLDPGRGYTF.